These 26 T cell receptor beta chains originate from one sample sequenced in a study of Ad26.COV2.S vaccination and SARS-CoV-2 variants. This table comes from immunoSEQ multiplex PCR, and its TCRdb copy is limited to in-frame clones, with some not included. Of about 350,000 clones listed, 65% to 90% were seen once; the top ten hold around 10%. Described treatment: roughly 20 received Ad26.COV2.S at low or high dose, single or two shots; five or six received placebo; per-sample allocation not given. At day 63 after the first vaccine or placebo injection, samples were drawn. Sequenced here: peripheral blood, sampled in a trial of Ad26.COV2.S vaccine versus placebo. The receptors were gathered from a person between 18 and 59 years old who received the Ad26.COV2.S COVID-19 vaccine or a placebo.

The chain employs TRBV24-1 and TRBJ2-3; TRBD2 is a possible D gene (6 bases). V gave up 5 bases and J gave up 1 base, with 12 bases separating them. The CDR3 spans 15 residues. Germline V gene lookup returns CDR1 KGHDR and CDR2 SFDVKD. The CDR3 region has the DNA TGTGCCACCAGTGGATGGGACTTCCGCACAGATACGCAGTATTTT. This encodes CATSGWDFRTDTQYF.

The chain employs TRBV18 and TRBJ1-2; D is possibly TRBD1 (6 bases). This CDR3 region has 15 residues. Trimming removed 3 bases at V and 0 bases at J, with 11 bases between. CDR1 is KGHSH and CDR2 is LQKENI in the germline V gene. The CDR3 region has the DNA TGTGCCAGCTCACCTCCACAGGGAGCTAACTATGGCTACACCTTC. This sequence encodes CASSPPQGANYGYTF.

The chain combines TRBV7-9 with TRBJ1-1; D is uncertain. Germline V CDR1 and CDR2: SEHNR, FQNEAQ (reference sequence). V lost 0 bases to trimming and J lost 6 bases, with 8 bases between them. The CDR3 extends over 13 amino acids. The CDR3 DNA reads TGTGCCAGCAGCTTAGCGAGGGAAGCTGAAGCTTTCTTT. Its protein product is CASSLAREAEAFF. Full variable domain (missing parts from reference TRBV7-9 and TRBJ1-1): DTGVSQNPRHKITKRGQNVTFRCDPISEHNRLYWYRQTLGQGPEFLTYFQNEAQLEKSRLLSDRFSAERPKGSFSTLEIQRTEQGDSAMYLCASSLAREAEAFFGQGTRLTVV.

The chain links TRBV4-2 to TRBJ1-5, with 8 bases lining up with TRBD1. J lost 3 bases, V lost 3 bases, and 7 bases had no gene match. The CDR3 consists of 16 residues. The germline V gene encodes CDR1 LGHNA and CDR2 YNFKEQ. Written as DNA, the CDR3 is TGTGCCAGCAGCCAGGAGACAGGGGCCCCCAATCAGCCCCAGCATTTT. It translates to CASSQETGAPNQPQHF.

The chain combines TRBV11-3 with TRBJ2-2, with a weak D call TRBD1 (6 bases). This CDR3 is built from 13 residues. V shed 5 bases and J shed 5 bases, with 9 bases lying between them. Germline V gene lookup returns CDR1 SGHNT and CDR2 YENEEA. The DNA of the CDR3 is TGTGCCAGCAGCGACAGGAAAACCGGGGAGCTGTTTTTT. Protein sequence: CASSDRKTGELFF.

The chain recombines TRBV7-2 with TRBJ2-7, with 9 bases that match TRBD1. Losses at the gene ends were 1 base for V and 2 bases for J; bases not matched to a gene: 3. This CDR3 spans 15 amino acids. Germline values: CDR1 SGHTA, CDR2 FQGNSA. In DNA form, the CDR3 reads TGTGCCAGCAGCTTAGTTAGGGACAGGGCCTACGAGCAGTACTTC. Translated, it gives CASSLVRDRAYEQYF.

This clone was counted only a few times. This chain links TRBV2 with TRBJ1-6; perhaps TRBD1 as D (6 bases). Germline values: CDR1 SNHLY, CDR2 FYNNEI. Trimming removed 4 bases at V and 2 bases at J, with 6 bases between. The CDR3 has 14 residues. The CDR3 is CASSGGPYNSPLHF. The CDR3 region has the DNA TGTGCCAGCAGTGGGGGGCCCTATAATTCACCCCTCCACTTT.

CDR3 in amino acids: CASTRQGKSNQPQHF. CDR3 coding DNA: TGTGCCAGTACCCGACAGGGGAAGAGCAATCAGCCCCAGCATTTT. The chain couples TRBV19 to TRBJ1-5, with 8 bases identical to TRBD1. The V gene end was trimmed by 7 bases and the J gene end by 1 base; junction bases not matched to a gene: 6. This CDR3 region has 15 residues. CDR1 and CDR2 (germline): LNHDA, SQIVND (reference sequence). Complete variable domain (other parts from reference TRBV19 and TRBJ1-5): DGGITQSPKYLFRKEGQNVTLSCEQNLNHDAMYWYRQDPGQGLRLIYYSQIVNDFQKGDIAEGYSVSREKKESFPLTVTSAQKNPTAFYLCASTRQGKSNQPQHFGDGTRLSIL.

The chain employs TRBV21-1 and TRBJ2-1. TRBV21-1 is a recognized pseudogene. This CDR3 spans 14 amino acids. DNA of the CDR3: TGTGCCAGCAGCAGGGGACCGTCCGACAATGAGCAGTTCTTC. Protein: CASSRGPSDNEQFF.

This chain uses TRBV28 with TRBJ1-1; D possibly corresponds to TRBD1 (5 bases). Trimming took off 6 bases at V and 3 bases at J, with 17 bases between the two ends. Germline CDR1 reads MDHEN; CDR2 reads SYDVKM. The CDR3 consists of 15 residues. CDR3 coding DNA: TGTGCCAGCAGATTCTCCAGGGATCTCCACACTGAAGCTTTCTTT. Amino acid sequence: CASRFSRDLHTEAFF.

The gene calls are TRBV7-9 and TRBJ1-4; D is unclear. The V gene's germline CDR1 is SEHNR and CDR2 FQNEAQ (reference sequence). The CDR3 totals 18 residues. V gave up 5 bases and J gave up 6 bases, with 25 bases separating them. DNA of the CDR3: TGTGCCAGCAGCCTGCCCACGGGCTCCAGGCCAGATTATGAAAAACTGTTTTTT. Translating it yields CASSLPTGSRPDYEKLFF.

The V gene is TRBV4-2, the J gene TRBJ2-5, with 12 bases fitting TRBD2. Germline CDR1 LGHNA, CDR2 YNFKEQ. V lost 2 bases, J lost 2 bases, and 9 bases stayed unmatched. The CDR3 is 18 residues long. This chain's CDR3 is CASSQNAASGGGQETQYF. DNA for the CDR3: TGTGCCAGCAGCCAAAACGCGGCTAGCGGGGGGGGTCAAGAGACCCAGTACTTC.

This chain connects TRBV27 to TRBJ2-1, with D unclear. CDR1 is MNHEY, CDR2 SMNVEV, per germline (reference sequence). This CDR3 comprises 15 residues. The V end was cut by 8 bases, the J end by 2 bases, with 16 bases between. The CDR3 DNA reads as TGTGCCAGCCTCCCCGACTCGCGGACCTACAATGAGCAGTTCTTC. This encodes CASLPDSRTYNEQFF.

The chain has TRBV5-1 and TRBJ2-1; D gene ambiguous. This CDR3 is built from 15 residues. Trimming shortened V by 4 bases and J by 2 bases, and 13 bases separated the two germline ends. The germline V gene encodes CDR1 SGHRS and CDR2 YFSETQ. Here the CDR3 reads CASSDQTPPYNEQFF. The CDR3 region has the DNA TGCGCCAGCAGCGACCAGACCCCACCCTACAATGAGCAGTTCTTC.

The rearrangement links TRBV30 to TRBJ1-6; maybe TRBD1 (5 bases). This CDR3 has 15 residues. The germline V gene encodes CDR1 GTSNPN and CDR2 SVGIG (reference sequence). V lost 1 base, J lost 8 bases, and 15 bases lay in between. CDR3 bases: TGTGCCTGGAGTGCTGCGGGGAGGGGCGATTCACCCCTCCACTTT. Its protein is CAWSAAGRGDSPLHF.

The chain combines TRBV7-9 with TRBJ2-1; 7 bases map to TRBD1. This CDR3 is 16 amino acids long. Germline V gene lookup returns CDR1 SEHNR and CDR2 FQNEAQ (reference sequence). The junction had 7 bases not matched to a gene; V was cut back by 5 bases and J by 0 bases. The chain's CDR3 is CASSPRQGDSYNEQFF. Here the CDR3 DNA reads TGTGCCAGCAGCCCCCGACAGGGAGACTCCTACAATGAGCAGTTCTTC.

The chain couples TRBV25-1 to TRBJ1-5; D is undetermined. Trimming cost V 1 base and J 4 bases, with 8 bases left between them. The CDR3 consists of 14 residues. Germline V gene lookup returns CDR1 MGHDK and CDR2 SYGVNS. The CDR3 coding sequence is TGTGCCAGCAGTGAATCGACAAGAAATCAGCCCCAGCATTTT. It yields the protein CASSESTRNQPQHF.

In this sample, this clone turned up a few times. This chain connects TRBV10-1 to TRBJ1-2, with 8 bases aligning to TRBD1. CDR3 length equals 14 residues. Germline V gene lookup returns CDR1 WNHNN and CDR2 SYGVQD (reference sequence). Germline trimming cut 5 bases from V and 5 bases from J; bases unmatched to any gene: 7. As DNA, the CDR3 is TGCGCCAGCAGTTCGGGGACAGGACTTTATGGCTACACCTTC. Its protein product is CASSSGTGLYGYTF.

The chain is built from TRBV28 and TRBJ1-4; D gene unclear. Trimming left V 2 bases short and J 7 bases short, with 8 bases between. CDR3 size: 13 residues. Germline lookup yields CDR1 MDHEN and CDR2 SYDVKM. Here the CDR3 DNA reads TGTGCCAGCAGTTTAGTTGGAGGTGAAAAACTGTTTTTT. Its translation: CASSLVGGEKLFF. Full variable domain (outside the CDR3, taken from reference TRBV28 and TRBJ1-4): DVKVTQSSRYLVKRTGEKVFLECVQDMDHENMFWYRQDPGLGLRLIYFSYDVKMKEKGDIPEGYSVSREKKERFSLILESASTNQTSMYLCASSLVGGEKLFFGSGTQLSVL.

V and J are TRBV5-1 and TRBJ2-7; D gene uncertain. Germline V CDR1 and CDR2: SGHRS, YFSETQ. Between the trimmed V and J ends, which lost 4 bases and 3 bases, there was a span of 11 bases. The length of the CDR3 is 13 residues. CDR3 loop: CASSPLGNYEQYF. The CDR3 bases are TGCGCCAGCAGCCCCCTAGGTAACTACGAGCAGTACTTC.

The rearrangement joins TRBV5-1 to TRBJ1-2; TRBD1 might be the D (6 bases). Trimming left V 0 bases short and J 6 bases short, with 15 bases between. The CDR3 runs 15 residues. In germline, CDR1 is SGHRS, CDR2 YFSETQ. CDR3 sequence (DNA): TGCGCCAGCAGCTTGGCTGTCACTAGGGGGGATGGCTACACCTTC. It yields the protein CASSLAVTRGDGYTF.

This clone has just one count. The chain is built from TRBV4-2 and TRBJ1-1; D is possibly TRBD1 (6 bases). This CDR3 has 15 residues. The germline CDR1 and CDR2 sequences are LGHNA and YNFKEQ. Between the trimmed V and J ends, which lost 0 bases and 5 bases, there was a span of 13 bases. The CDR3 sequence is CASSQELGGRTEAFF. The CDR3 DNA follows: TGTGCCAGCAGCCAAGAATTGGGGGGCCGGACTGAAGCTTTCTTT.

The J gene is TRBJ1-2, the V gene TRBV5-6; TRBD1 matches at 10 bases. The CDR3 has 13 amino acids. From germline, CDR1 is SGHDT and CDR2 YYEEEE. After removal of 3 bases from V and 8 bases from J, the junction contained 4 bases not matched to a gene. The CDR3: CASSWRQGAGYTF. In DNA form, the CDR3 reads TGTGCCAGCAGCTGGAGACAGGGGGCAGGCTACACCTTC.

This chain joins TRBV6-5 and TRBJ2-4, with 8 bases that match TRBD1. The V segment lost 5 bases and the J segment 5 bases; nucleotides outside the gene matches: 2. In germline, CDR1 is MNHEY, CDR2 SVGAGI. This CDR3 is built from 13 residues. The CDR3 coding sequence is TGTGCCAGCAGTCGGGGACAGGAAAACATTCAGTACTTC. It is translated as CASSRGQENIQYF.

The chain uses TRBV7-2 and TRBJ2-7; D may match TRBD1 or TRBD2 (5 bases each). The CDR3 contains 15 residues. Trimming shortened V by 2 bases and J by 2 bases, and 13 bases separated the two germline ends. Germline V gives CDR1 SGHTA, CDR2 FQGNSA. The CDR3 reads CASSLWGTEAYEQYF. The CDR3 DNA follows: TGTGCCAGCAGCTTATGGGGGACGGAAGCCTACGAGCAGTACTTC.

This rearrangement joins TRBV25-1 to TRBJ2-5, with 11 bases lining up with TRBD1. The CDR3 is 17 amino acids. Per germline, CDR1 MGHDK and CDR2 SYGVNS. Unmatched junction bases numbered 11, after V lost 8 bases and J lost 0 bases. The chain's CDR3 is CASEEYRDRGDQETQYF. The DNA of the CDR3 is TGTGCCAGCGAAGAATACCGGGACAGGGGGGACCAAGAGACCCAGTACTTC.